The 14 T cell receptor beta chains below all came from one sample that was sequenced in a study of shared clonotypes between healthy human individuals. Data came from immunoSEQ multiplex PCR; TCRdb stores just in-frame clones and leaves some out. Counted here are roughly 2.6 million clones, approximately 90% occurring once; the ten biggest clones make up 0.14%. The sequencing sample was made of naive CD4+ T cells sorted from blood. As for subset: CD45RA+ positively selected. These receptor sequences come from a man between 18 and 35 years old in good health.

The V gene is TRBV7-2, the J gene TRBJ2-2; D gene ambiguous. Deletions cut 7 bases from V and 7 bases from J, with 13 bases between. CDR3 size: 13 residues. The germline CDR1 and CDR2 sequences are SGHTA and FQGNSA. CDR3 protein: CASILEGRGELFF. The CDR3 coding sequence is TGTGCCAGCATTCTGGAAGGGCGCGGGGAGCTGTTTTTT.

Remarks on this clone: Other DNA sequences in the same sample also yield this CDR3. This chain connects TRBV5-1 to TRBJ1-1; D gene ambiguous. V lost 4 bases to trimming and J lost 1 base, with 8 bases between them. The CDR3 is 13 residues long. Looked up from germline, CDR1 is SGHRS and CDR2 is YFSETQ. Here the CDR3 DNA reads TGCGCCAGCAGCCCGCAGGAGAACACTGAAGCTTTCTTT. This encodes CASSPQENTEAFF.

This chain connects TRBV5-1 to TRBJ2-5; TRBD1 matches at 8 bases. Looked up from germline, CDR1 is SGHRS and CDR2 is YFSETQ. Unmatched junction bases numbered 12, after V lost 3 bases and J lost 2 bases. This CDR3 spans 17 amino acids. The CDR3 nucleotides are TGCGCCAGCAGCTCCGGATTATACAGGGGGGATCAAGAGACCCAGTACTTC. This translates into CASSSGLYRGDQETQYF.

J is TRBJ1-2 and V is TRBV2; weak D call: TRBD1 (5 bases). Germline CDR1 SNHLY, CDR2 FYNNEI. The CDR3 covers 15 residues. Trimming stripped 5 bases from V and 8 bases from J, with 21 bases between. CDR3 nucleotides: TGTGCCAGCAGTCCCCTTCTTGGGCCCCCAGGGGGCTACACCTTC. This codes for CASSPLLGPPGGYTF.

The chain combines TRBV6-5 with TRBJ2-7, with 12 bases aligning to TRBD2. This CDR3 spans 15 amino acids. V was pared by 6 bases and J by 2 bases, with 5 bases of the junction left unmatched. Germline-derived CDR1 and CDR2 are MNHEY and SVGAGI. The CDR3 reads CASSRTSGGTYEQYF. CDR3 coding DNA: TGTGCCAGCAGCCGTACTAGCGGGGGGACCTACGAGCAGTACTTC.

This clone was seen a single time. CDR3 in DNA: TGTGCCAGCAGTTCCTCGGGACTAGGGAGCAATGAGCAGTTCTTC. Amino acid sequence: CASSSSGLGSNEQFF. This chain uses TRBV6-5 with TRBJ2-1; 8 bases fit TRBD2. The CDR3 length is 15 residues. CDR1 and CDR2 from the germline V gene are MNHEY and SVGAGI. The ends lost 4 bases at V and 6 bases at J; junction bases unmatched: 8.

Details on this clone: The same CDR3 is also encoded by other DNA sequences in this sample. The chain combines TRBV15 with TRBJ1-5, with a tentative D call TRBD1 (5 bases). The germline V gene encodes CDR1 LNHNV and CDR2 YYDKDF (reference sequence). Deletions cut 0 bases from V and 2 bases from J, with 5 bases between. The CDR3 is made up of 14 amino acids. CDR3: CATSRDRGNQPQHF. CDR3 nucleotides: TGTGCCACCAGCAGAGACAGGGGCAATCAGCCCCAGCATTTT.

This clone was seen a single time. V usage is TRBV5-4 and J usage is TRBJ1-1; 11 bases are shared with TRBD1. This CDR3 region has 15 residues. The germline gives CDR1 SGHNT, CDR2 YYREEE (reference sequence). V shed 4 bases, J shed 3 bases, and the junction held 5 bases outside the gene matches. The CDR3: CASSADRGRDTEAFF. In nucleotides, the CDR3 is TGTGCCAGCAGCGCGGACAGGGGGCGAGACACTGAAGCTTTCTTT.

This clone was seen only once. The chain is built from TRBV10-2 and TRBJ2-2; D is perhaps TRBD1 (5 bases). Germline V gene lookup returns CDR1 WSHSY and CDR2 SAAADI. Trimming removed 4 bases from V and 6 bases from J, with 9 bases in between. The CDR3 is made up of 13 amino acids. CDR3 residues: CASSGQYAGELFF. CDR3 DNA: TGCGCCAGCAGTGGACAGTACGCCGGGGAGCTGTTTTTT.

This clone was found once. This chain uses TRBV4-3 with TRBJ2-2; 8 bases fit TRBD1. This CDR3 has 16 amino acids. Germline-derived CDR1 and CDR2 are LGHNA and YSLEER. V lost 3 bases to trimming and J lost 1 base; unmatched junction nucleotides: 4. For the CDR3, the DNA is TGCGCCAGCAGCCATCTCGGACAGGGGAACACCGGGGAGCTGTTTTTT. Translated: CASSHLGQGNTGELFF.

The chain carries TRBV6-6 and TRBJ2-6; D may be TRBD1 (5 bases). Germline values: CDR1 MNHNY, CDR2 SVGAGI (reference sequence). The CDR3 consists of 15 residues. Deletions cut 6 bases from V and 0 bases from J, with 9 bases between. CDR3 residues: CASRTANSGANVLTF. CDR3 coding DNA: TGTGCCAGCAGGACAGCTAACTCTGGGGCCAACGTCCTGACTTTC.

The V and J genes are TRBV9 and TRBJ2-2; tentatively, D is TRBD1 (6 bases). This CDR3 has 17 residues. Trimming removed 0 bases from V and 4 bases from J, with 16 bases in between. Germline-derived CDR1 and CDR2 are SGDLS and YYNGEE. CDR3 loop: CASSVDPGHPGTGELFF. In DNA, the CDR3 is TGTGCCAGCAGCGTAGACCCGGGACATCCGGGCACCGGGGAGCTGTTTTTT.

The CDR3 spells CASSVGQVYEQYF. CDR3 nucleotides: TGTGCCAGCAGTGTGGGACAGGTCTACGAGCAGTACTTC. This chain connects TRBV6-1 to TRBJ2-7, with TRBD1 matching over 8 bases. This CDR3 is built from 13 residues. Unmatched junction bases numbered 2, after V lost 4 bases and J lost 3 bases. Germline CDR1 MNHNS, CDR2 SASEGT.

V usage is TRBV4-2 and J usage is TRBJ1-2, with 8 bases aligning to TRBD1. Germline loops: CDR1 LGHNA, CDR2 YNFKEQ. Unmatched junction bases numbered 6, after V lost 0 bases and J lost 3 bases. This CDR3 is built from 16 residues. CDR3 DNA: TGTGCCAGCAGCCAAGAAGCGGGACAGGTTTACTATGGCTACACCTTC. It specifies CASSQEAGQVYYGYTF.